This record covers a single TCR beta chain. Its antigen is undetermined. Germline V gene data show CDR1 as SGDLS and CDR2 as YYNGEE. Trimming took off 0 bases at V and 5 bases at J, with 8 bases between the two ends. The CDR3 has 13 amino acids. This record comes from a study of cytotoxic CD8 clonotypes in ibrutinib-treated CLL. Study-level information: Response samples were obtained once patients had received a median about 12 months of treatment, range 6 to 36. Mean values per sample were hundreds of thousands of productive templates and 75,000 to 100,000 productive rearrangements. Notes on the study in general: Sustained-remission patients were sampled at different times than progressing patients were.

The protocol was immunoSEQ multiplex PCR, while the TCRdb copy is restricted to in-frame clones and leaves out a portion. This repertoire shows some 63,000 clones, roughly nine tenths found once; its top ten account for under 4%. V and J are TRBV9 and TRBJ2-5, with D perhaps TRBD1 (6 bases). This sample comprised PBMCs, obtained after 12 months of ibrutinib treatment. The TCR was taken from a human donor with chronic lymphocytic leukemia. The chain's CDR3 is CASSVGGRETQYF. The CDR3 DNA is TGTGCCAGCAGCGTAGGGGGGCGCGAGACCCAGTACTTC.